This T cell receptor beta chain emerged from a study of blood T cell repertoires in COVID-19. Study-level background: The United States, Italy and Spain supplied acute and convalescent COVID-19 samples. T cells, B-cell-depleted T cells, or PBMCs provided the cDNA or gDNA that served as material.

Authors' analysis steps: Scientists estimated how many nucleated cells there were by amplifying reference gene primers. The protocol was immunoSEQ multiplex PCR, while the TCRdb copy is restricted to in-frame clones and leaves out a portion. V, J and clone size derive from that table, while D and trimming were established from the DNA sequence. The table lists about 96,000 clones, roughly 84% of them singletons, with approximately 15% in the top ten. The CDR3 totals 17 residues. V was clipped by 3 bases and J by 4 bases; unmatched bases: 11. Germline V gene sequence: CDR1 SGHAT, CDR2 FQNNGV. The receptor was isolated from an older woman with acute or convalescent COVID-19. The sequencing input was peripheral blood. This chain uses TRBV11-2 with TRBJ2-1; TRBD1 agrees at 8 bases. CDR3 protein: CASSFRGAQGGYNEQFF. In DNA, the CDR3 is TGTGCCAGCAGCTTTCGAGGCGCACAGGGGGGATACAATGAGCAGTTCTTC.